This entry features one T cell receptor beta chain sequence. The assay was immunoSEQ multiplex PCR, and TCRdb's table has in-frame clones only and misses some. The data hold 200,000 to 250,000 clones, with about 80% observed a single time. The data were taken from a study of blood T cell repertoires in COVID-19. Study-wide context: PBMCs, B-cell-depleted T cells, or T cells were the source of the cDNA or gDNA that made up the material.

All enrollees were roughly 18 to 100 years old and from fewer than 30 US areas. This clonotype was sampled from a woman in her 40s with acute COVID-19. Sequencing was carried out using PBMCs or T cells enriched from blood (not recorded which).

The CDR3 DNA reads as TGTGCCAGCAGTGAGCAGGTGTTTGGCTACACTGAAGCTTTCTTT. Its translation: CASSEQVFGYTEAFF. This sequence joins TRBV6-1 and TRBJ1-1; no definite D call. Per the germline V gene, CDR1 is MNHNS and CDR2 is SASEGT. The CDR3 consists of 15 residues. Trimming took off 3 bases at V and 3 bases at J, with 14 bases between the two ends.